The 29 T cell receptor beta chains given below trace back to one sample, sequenced in a study of cytomegalovirus exposure and HLA in healthy donors. Use of 60 Vbeta and 13 Jbeta primers characterized the PCR. Sequencing was performed with immunoSEQ multiplex PCR; in TCRdb, only in-frame clones are kept and a portion is missing. The sample consists of 150,000 or so clones, roughly four fifths of them appearing once. Sequenced sample: PBMCs. The receptor source for this set is a female donor in good health and CMV-seronegative.

This sequence joins TRBV2 and TRBJ1-4, with 8 bases identical to TRBD1. This CDR3 region has 14 residues. V shed 6 bases and J 6 bases; nucleotides not matched to a gene: 6. The germline CDR1 and CDR2 sequences are SNHLY and FYNNEI. The DNA for the CDR3 is TGTGCCAGCAGAGACAGGGGCCTTGATGAAAAACTGTTTTTT. Its translation: CASRDRGLDEKLFF. The entire variable domain, with the rest obtained from reference TRBV2 and TRBJ1-4, is as follows: EPEVTQTPSHQVTQMGQEVILRCVPISNHLYFYWYRQILGQKVEFLVSFYNNEISEKSEIFDDQFSVERPDGSNFTLKIRSTKLEDSAMYFCASRDRGLDEKLFFGSGTQLSVL.

The V gene is TRBV19, the J gene TRBJ2-7; 9 nucleotides line up with TRBD1. Germline V gene lookup returns CDR1 LNHDA and CDR2 SQIVND (reference sequence). The CDR3 consists of 14 residues. V dropped 6 bases and J dropped 2; count of bases not matched to a gene: 5. The CDR3 coding sequence is TGTGCCAGTAGGCGTCGACAGGGGGCCTACGAGCAGTACTTC. Encoded protein: CASRRRQGAYEQYF.

V gene TRBV6-1 combines with J gene TRBJ2-7; maybe TRBD1 (8 bases). The length of the CDR3 is 14 residues. The V gene's germline CDR1 is MNHNS and CDR2 SASEGT. V lost 8 bases, J lost 3 bases, and 17 bases lay in between. CDR3 residues: CASDYRGGIYEQYF. CDR3 in DNA: TGTGCCAGCGACTACAGGGGGGGGATCTACGAGCAGTACTTC.

The chain links TRBV27 to TRBJ1-2; D remains unclear. V lost 5 bases and J 5 bases, leaving 12 bases between the germline ends. Germline values: CDR1 MNHEY, CDR2 SMNVEV (reference sequence). CDR3 length equals 13 residues. CDR3 nucleotides: TGTGCCAGCAGTGACGGAGTGTTGTATGGCTACACCTTC. This encodes CASSDGVLYGYTF.

This clone is a singleton in its sample. The rearrangement joins TRBV7-3 to TRBJ1-2; D might be TRBD1 (5 bases). Germline CDR1 reads SGHTA; CDR2 reads FQGTGA. Trimming shortened V by 0 bases and J by 4 bases, and 12 bases separated the two germline ends. The CDR3 extends over 15 amino acids. CDR3 in amino acids: CASSLTPGQGYGYTF. Written as DNA, the CDR3 is TGTGCCAGCAGCTTAACGCCTGGGCAGGGCTATGGCTACACCTTC.

The V and J genes are TRBV11-2 and TRBJ2-5; possible D gene TRBD2, 5 bases. In germline, CDR1 is SGHAT, CDR2 FQNNGV. The CDR3 loop spans 13 amino acids. V was shortened by 4 bases and J by 5 bases, with 11 bases between the two germline ends. The CDR3 nucleotides are TGTGCCAGCAGCTCAGGACCGGGGGAGACCCAGTACTTC. As protein: CASSSGPGETQYF.

The rearrangement links TRBV5-1 to TRBJ2-2, with 7 nucleotides matching TRBD2. Germline values: CDR1 SGHRS, CDR2 YFSETQ. This CDR3 is built from 16 residues. The V and J ends lost 1 base and 4 bases, in that order; junction bases with no gene match: 7. CDR3 region: CASSLRLAEGTGELFF. CDR3 nucleotides: TGCGCCAGCAGCTTGCGTCTAGCGGAAGGCACCGGGGAGCTGTTTTTT.

The chain uses TRBV19 and TRBJ1-5, with D uncertain. V lost 5 bases to trimming and J lost 5 bases, with 13 bases between them. The germline CDR1 and CDR2 sequences are LNHDA and SQIVND (reference sequence). The CDR3 loop spans 14 amino acids. The CDR3 nucleotides are TGTGCCAGTAGTCATCTGACAAGAGATCAGCCCCAGCATTTT. As protein: CASSHLTRDQPQHF.

This chain uses TRBV5-1 with TRBJ2-1; TRBD2 matches at 9 bases. The CDR3 runs 15 residues. Germline V lookup: CDR1 SGHRS, CDR2 YFSETQ. J gave up 5 bases and V 4 bases, and 7 bases lay outside the gene matches. The CDR3 reads CASSKLAGPDNEQFF. CDR3 coding DNA: TGCGCCAGCAGCAAACTAGCGGGCCCAGACAATGAGCAGTTCTTC.

This chain uses TRBV9 with TRBJ2-3, with 8 bases lining up with TRBD1. The CDR3 runs to 16 residues. Germline-derived CDR1 and CDR2 are SGDLS and YYNGEE. The V segment lost 3 bases and the J segment 5 bases; nucleotides outside the gene matches: 11. CDR3 in amino acids: CASSAHTGDRIDTQYF. The CDR3 coding sequence is TGTGCCAGCAGCGCTCACACAGGGGACAGGATAGATACGCAGTATTTT.

The rearrangement uses TRBV9 and TRBJ1-6; D call uncertain. This CDR3 has 14 residues. The germline V and J ends were trimmed by 2 bases and 6 bases, with 9 bases remaining between them. Germline CDR1 is SGDLS and CDR2 is YYNGEE. CDR3 amino acids: CASSVVSTNSPLHF. CDR3 DNA: TGTGCCAGCAGCGTGGTCAGTACTAATTCACCCCTCCACTTT.

This clone was counted once. The V and J genes are TRBV18 and TRBJ2-3, with 7 bases fitting TRBD1. The CDR3 totals 14 residues. V trimming: 4 bases; J trimming: 2 bases; junction bases outside the gene matches: 3. Per germline, CDR1 KGHSH and CDR2 LQKENI. The CDR3: CASSLDRVTDTQYF. The DNA of the CDR3 is TGTGCCAGCTCACTAGACAGGGTCACAGATACGCAGTATTTT. Using reference TRBV18 and TRBJ2-3 for the parts outside the CDR3, the full variable domain is NAGVMQNPRHLVRRRGQEARLRCSPMKGHSHVYWYRQLPEEGLKFMVYLQKENIIDESGMPKERFSAEFPKEGPSILRIQQVVRGDSAAYFCASSLDRVTDTQYFGPGTRLTVL.

The CDR3 loop is CASSTDRGNTEAFF. The CDR3 DNA reads as TGTGCCAGCAGTACTGACAGGGGTAACACTGAAGCTTTCTTT. This chain connects TRBV6-1 to TRBJ1-1; TRBD1 aligns across 8 bases. This CDR3 contains 14 residues. After removal of 5 bases from V and 2 bases from J, the junction contained 4 bases not matched to a gene. Germline values: CDR1 MNHNS, CDR2 SASEGT.

This clone was counted only a few times. The rearrangement uses TRBV7-8 and TRBJ2-2; TRBD2 matches 7 bases. The CDR3 length is 17 residues. V lost 3 bases to trimming and J lost 3 bases; unmatched junction nucleotides: 10. Germline CDR1 SGHVS, CDR2 FQNEAQ. The CDR3 sequence: CASSFIGGSGDTGELFF. The CDR3 DNA reads as TGTGCCAGCAGCTTTATCGGCGGGAGTGGGGACACCGGGGAGCTGTTTTTT.

This clone was seen more than once but under ten times. The chain joins TRBV7-6 to TRBJ1-1; 7 positions match TRBD1. Germline trimming cut 5 bases from V and 0 bases from J; bases unmatched to any gene: 9. The CDR3 is made up of 16 amino acids. The V gene's germline CDR1 is SGHVS and CDR2 FNYEAQ. CDR3 bases: TGTGCCAGCAGCCCACGGACAGGAGCCATGAACACTGAAGCTTTCTTT. Translating gives CASSPRTGAMNTEAFF.

This clone was seen a handful of times. The chain's CDR3 is CASSELGAAGELFF. Here the CDR3 DNA reads TGTGCCAGCAGTGAATTGGGGGCGGCCGGGGAGCTGTTTTTT. The V call is TRBV25-1, the J call TRBJ2-2, with D tentatively TRBD1 (6 bases). Germline loops: CDR1 MGHDK, CDR2 SYGVNS. This CDR3 comprises 14 residues. Trimming cost V 1 base and J 6 bases, with 9 bases left between them. Based on the CDR3 plus reference TRBV25-1 and TRBJ2-2, the full variable domain is EADIYQTPRYLVIGTGKKITLECSQTMGHDKMYWYQQDPGMELHLIHYSYGVNSTEKGDLSSESTVSRIRTEHFPLTLESARPSHTSQYLCASSELGAAGELFFGEGSRLTVL.

V is TRBV27 and J is TRBJ1-6, with D possibly matching TRBD1 (6 bases). CDR3 length: 17 amino acids. V was cut by 4 bases and J by 6 bases, with 19 bases left in between. Looked up from germline, CDR1 is MNHEY and CDR2 is SMNVEV (reference sequence). CDR3 DNA: TGTGCCAGCAGTTGGGCCCGATCGGGACAATTTAATTCACCCCTCCACTTT. It is translated as CASSWARSGQFNSPLHF.

The chain combines TRBV7-9 with TRBJ1-1; D unclear. Germline CDR1 SEHNR, CDR2 FQNEAQ (reference sequence). Trimming left V 5 bases short and J 1 base short, with 14 bases between. The CDR3 has 15 amino acids. Here the CDR3 reads CASSPAGRPNTEAFF. For the CDR3, the DNA is TGTGCCAGCAGCCCCGCGGGGAGGCCGAACACTGAAGCTTTCTTT. The variable domain in full, with the rest retrieved from reference TRBV7-9 and TRBJ1-1, is DTGVSQNPRHKITKRGQNVTFRCDPISEHNRLYWYRQTLGQGPEFLTYFQNEAQLEKSRLLSDRFSAERPKGSFSTLEIQRTEQGDSAMYLCASSPAGRPNTEAFFGQGTRLTVV.

The chain recombines TRBV5-1 with TRBJ1-1; possible D gene TRBD1, 5 bases. V was cut by 5 bases and J by 1 base, with 15 bases left in between. CDR3 length: 15 residues. The germline gives CDR1 SGHRS, CDR2 YFSETQ. CDR3 bases: TGCGCCAGCAGTCTAACAGGACCCCAGAACACTGAAGCTTTCTTT. Amino acid sequence: CASSLTGPQNTEAFF.

Only a few counts were recorded for this clone. CDR3: CASRTGNTEAFF. The CDR3 DNA is TGTGCCAGCAGAACAGGGAACACTGAAGCTTTCTTT. V gene TRBV7-9 combines with J gene TRBJ1-1; D perhaps matches TRBD1 (5 bases). V dropped 6 bases and J dropped 1 base, with 6 bases sitting between them. The CDR3 loop spans 12 amino acids. The germline V gene has CDR1 SEHNR and CDR2 FQNEAQ (reference sequence).

The J gene is TRBJ2-7, the V gene TRBV11-1; 7 nucleotides match TRBD1. The V gene end was trimmed by 4 bases and the J gene end by 5 bases; junction bases not matched to a gene: 14. This CDR3 is 16 amino acids long. Germline assignment: CDR1 SGHAT and CDR2 FQDESV (reference sequence). CDR3 DNA sequence: TGTGCCAGCAGCTCCCGGACCACAGGGGACAAAGACGAGCAGTACTTC. This translates into CASSSRTTGDKDEQYF. The full variable domain, with the rest looked up from reference TRBV11-1 and TRBJ2-7, is EAEVAQSPRYKITEKSQAVAFWCDPISGHATLYWYRQILGQGPELLVQFQDESVVDDSQLPKDRFSAERLKGVDSTLKIQPAELGDSAMYLCASSSRTTGDKDEQYFGPGTRLTVT.

This clone was seen a single time. The rearrangement uses TRBV30 and TRBJ2-7; D gene ambiguous. The germline CDR1 and CDR2 sequences are GTSNPN and SVGIG (reference sequence). Trimming took 5 bases from V and 2 from J, leaving 10 bases between them. This CDR3 has 12 residues. CDR3 nucleotides: TGTGCCTGGTGTGACTCAACCTACGAGCAGTACTTC. Encoded protein: CAWCDSTYEQYF.

The J gene is TRBJ1-3, the V gene TRBV19; D not resolved. The CDR3 sequence is 16 residues long. From germline, CDR1 is LNHDA and CDR2 SQIVND (reference sequence). The germline V and J ends were trimmed by 7 bases and 0 bases, with 16 bases remaining between them. CDR3: CASTSREARSGNTIYF. For the CDR3, the DNA is TGTGCCAGTACTTCGAGGGAGGCCCGCTCTGGAAACACCATATATTTT.

The chain carries TRBV12-5 and TRBJ1-1, with D perhaps matching TRBD1 (5 bases). This CDR3 is 13 amino acids long. The germline CDR1 and CDR2 sequences are LGHNT and FRNRAP. V was trimmed by 2 bases and J by 7 bases, leaving 11 bases between them. Here the CDR3 DNA reads TGTGCTAGTGGTTTGAGGGGAGCGGGTGAAGCTTTCTTT. Translated, it gives CASGLRGAGEAFF.

This chain links TRBV6-4 with TRBJ2-1, with 7 bases fitting TRBD1. CDR1 is MRHNA, CDR2 SNTAGT, per germline. This CDR3 spans 13 amino acids. Trimming cost V 4 bases and J 6 bases; bases outside gene matches: 3. The CDR3 coding sequence is TGTGCCAGCAGTGGTCCAGGGGGCAATGAGCAGTTCTTC. It encodes CASSGPGGNEQFF.

The V gene is TRBV5-6, the J gene TRBJ2-7, with unresolved D. CDR3 length: 13 amino acids. V lost 0 bases, J lost 6 bases, and 10 bases lay in between. In germline, CDR1 is SGHDT, CDR2 YYEEEE. The CDR3 nucleotides are TGTGCCAGCAGCTTGGGGGCTACAGCCGAGCAGTACTTC. This gives the protein CASSLGATAEQYF.

The DNA for the CDR3 is TGTGCCAGCACCTGGACAGGGCTGGTTGAAGCTTTCTTT. It codes for CASTWTGLVEAFF. The chain uses TRBV7-6 and TRBJ1-1; 8 bases are a match to TRBD1. Germline V gene data show CDR1 as SGHVS and CDR2 as FNYEAQ. The CDR3 runs 13 residues. V lost 7 bases to trimming and J lost 7 bases; unmatched junction nucleotides: 8.

The J gene is TRBJ2-7, the V gene TRBV6-1; TRBD1 aligns across 9 bases. This CDR3 contains 14 residues. Germline V gene sequence: CDR1 MNHNS, CDR2 SASEGT. Unmatched junction bases numbered 4, after V lost 2 bases and J lost 5 bases. CDR3 amino acids: CASSERDRAHEQYF. The CDR3 DNA reads as TGTGCCAGCAGTGAACGGGACAGGGCCCACGAGCAGTACTTC.

There are a few counts of this clone. The chain carries TRBV29-1 and TRBJ1-1; no reliable D call. The CDR3 is 12 residues long. Germline V lookup: CDR1 SQVTM, CDR2 ANQGSEA. The V end lost 5 bases, the J end lost 8 bases, and 15 bases lay between the germline ends. The CDR3 bases are TGCAGCGTTAAAAGAGAGTCCAGGGAAGCTTTCTTT. This sequence encodes CSVKRESREAFF.